These 28 T cell receptor beta chains were all obtained from the same sample, sequenced in a study of blood T cell repertoires in COVID-19 (dated by TCRdb to about 2020). Receptor amplification or capture employed the immunoSEQ multiplex PCR assay. TCRdb's version of the immuneACCESS table is confined to in-frame rearrangements and falls short of the full clone set. An unresolved V gene accounts for under half of the shortfall where checked; the remainder is of unknown origin. Counted in this sample were approximately 46,000 clones; 70% to 90% of them appeared once. The top ten constitute less than 15% of the sample. The sample consisted of peripheral blood. The receptors stem from a woman in her 70s in a cohort sampled during active COVID-19.

The CDR3 sequence is CASSPERAGEKLFF. The CDR3 nucleotides read TGTGCCAGCAGCCCCGAAAGGGCGGGAGAAAAACTGTTTTTT. The V call is TRBV3-1 (or the pseudogene TRBV3-2), the J call TRBJ1-4; D not resolved. Germline values: CDR1 LGHDT, CDR2 YNNKEL (reference sequence). Trimming left V 4 bases short and J 8 bases short, with 14 bases between. The CDR3 extends over 14 amino acids.

The chain recombines TRBV2 with TRBJ2-7; D may be TRBD1 (6 bases). V was shortened by 2 bases and J by 4 bases, with 9 bases between the two germline ends. The germline CDR1 and CDR2 sequences are SNHLY and FYNNEI. The CDR3 length is 13 residues. The CDR3 is CASSETGSYEQYF. Written as DNA, the CDR3 is TGTGCCAGCAGTGAAACAGGGTCGTACGAGCAGTACTTC.

The chain carries TRBV5-4 and TRBJ1-3; 7 nucleotides align to TRBD1. CDR1 SGHNT and CDR2 YYREEE come from the germline V gene (reference sequence). V trimming: 0 bases; J trimming: 5 bases; junction bases outside the gene matches: 5. CDR3 size: 15 residues. The CDR3 reads CASSLEGGRRNTIYF. The CDR3 region has the DNA TGTGCCAGCAGCTTGGAAGGGGGCAGGAGAAACACCATATATTTT.

The chain couples TRBV29-1 to TRBJ2-2; D ambiguous. The ends were cut back, 0 bases at V and 4 bases at J, with 12 bases in the middle. The CDR3 is made up of 15 amino acids. Germline V gives CDR1 SQVTM, CDR2 ANQGSEA. The CDR3 DNA reads TGCAGCGTTGAAGATCACGCCGTTAGCACCGGGGAGCTGTTTTTT. Its translation is CSVEDHAVSTGELFF.

The chain couples TRBV28 to TRBJ2-1; 9 bases line up with TRBD1. Germline assignment: CDR1 MDHEN and CDR2 SYDVKM. V trimming: 7 bases; J trimming: 8 bases; junction bases outside the gene matches: 18. The CDR3 runs 17 residues. CDR3 in amino acids: CASTRKFSLDRGDEQFF. CDR3 DNA: TGTGCCAGCACAAGGAAGTTTAGCCTGGACAGGGGAGATGAGCAGTTCTTC. The full variable domain, completed using reference TRBV28 and TRBJ2-1, is DVKVTQSSRYLVKRTGEKVFLECVQDMDHENMFWYRQDPGLGLRLIYFSYDVKMKEKGDIPEGYSVSREKKERFSLILESASTNQTSMYLCASTRKFSLDRGDEQFFGPGTRLTVL.

This chain joins TRBV11-2 and TRBJ1-6; 9 bases are shared with TRBD1. CDR1 is SGHAT and CDR2 is FQNNGV in the germline V gene. The CDR3 runs 17 residues. Germline trimming cut 3 bases from V and 5 bases from J; bases unmatched to any gene: 8. For the CDR3, the DNA is TGTGCCAGCAGCTTGCATCCCGGACAGGGGAATAATTCACCCCTCCACTTT. This codes for CASSLHPGQGNNSPLHF.

This sequence joins TRBV29-1 and TRBJ1-2; 7 positions agree with TRBD1. The CDR3 length is 15 residues. With 0 bases clipped from V and 6 bases from J, the junction kept 10 bases outside the gene matches. Per germline, CDR1 SQVTM and CDR2 ANQGSEA. CDR3 sequence: CSVEDRPGTADGYTF. The CDR3 DNA sequence: TGCAGCGTTGAAGATCGGCCCGGGACAGCGGATGGCTACACCTTC. The whole variable domain, remainder taken from reference TRBV29-1 and TRBJ1-2, is SAVISQKPSRDICQRGTSLTIQCQVDSQVTMMFWYRQQPGQSLTLIATANQGSEATYESGFVIDKFPISRPNLTFSTLTVSNMSPEDSSIYLCSVEDRPGTADGYTFGSGTRLTVV.

The chain couples TRBV18 to TRBJ2-1; 9 positions match TRBD2. The CDR3 is 15 amino acids. V gave up 0 bases and J gave up 6 bases; unmatched junction bases: 3. Germline CDR1 is KGHSH and CDR2 is LQKENI. The CDR3 DNA is TGTGCCAGCTCACCACCCAGCGGGAGGTTCAATGAGCAGTTCTTC. Residues: CASSPPSGRFNEQFF.

The CDR3 sequence: CASSLGLAGGRGWTQYF. The CDR3 nucleotides are TGTGCCAGCAGTTTAGGACTAGCGGGAGGTCGGGGGTGGACCCAGTACTTC. The V call is TRBV28, the J call TRBJ2-5; 14 bases map to TRBD2. In germline, CDR1 is MDHEN, CDR2 SYDVKM. This CDR3 is 17 amino acids long. V trimming: 2 bases; J trimming: 7 bases; junction bases outside the gene matches: 9.

The genes are TRBV10-3 and TRBJ2-3; D remains unclear. Germline CDR1 is ENHRY and CDR2 is SYGVKD. Trimming stripped 4 bases from V and 2 bases from J, with 7 bases between. The CDR3 is 13 amino acids. CDR3 loop: CAISGPITDTQYF. The CDR3 bases are TGTGCCATCAGTGGGCCGATCACAGATACGCAGTATTTT.

The J gene is TRBJ1-4, the V gene TRBV5-1; D is unresolved. Per the germline V gene, CDR1 is SGHRS and CDR2 is YFSETQ. V gave up 4 bases and J gave up 5 bases, with 12 bases separating them. This CDR3 spans 14 amino acids. The CDR3 DNA reads TGCGCCAGCAGCGTGGACCCCCGGAATGAAAAACTGTTTTTT. The encoded protein is CASSVDPRNEKLFF.

This clone has only one observation. The chain carries TRBV3-1 (or the pseudogene TRBV3-2) and TRBJ1-6, with 7 bases lining up with TRBD1. Unmatched junction bases numbered 3, after V lost 4 bases and J lost 6 bases. The CDR3 totals 14 residues. Germline assignment: CDR1 LGHDT and CDR2 YNNKEL (reference sequence). CDR3 loop: CASSPRGANSPLHF. The CDR3 bases are TGTGCCAGCAGCCCCAGGGGGGCTAATTCACCCCTCCACTTT.

The rearrangement joins TRBV28 to TRBJ1-1; a possible D gene is TRBD1 (5 bases). This CDR3 has 15 amino acids. Trimming stripped 7 bases from V and 2 bases from J, with 17 bases between. Germline V gene sequence: CDR1 MDHEN, CDR2 SYDVKM. This CDR3 is CASTSPRGANTEAFF. As DNA, the CDR3 is TGTGCCAGCACTAGCCCTCGCGGGGCAAACACTGAAGCTTTCTTT.

This rearrangement joins TRBV7-9 to TRBJ2-7; TRBD2 might be the D (5 bases). V gave up 4 bases and J gave up 5 bases, with 15 bases separating them. The CDR3 extends over 14 amino acids. Germline V gene data show CDR1 as SEHNR and CDR2 as FQNEAQ (reference sequence). The DNA for the CDR3 is TGTGCCAGCAGCTCCCCGGGGAGAACCCACGAGCAGTACTTC. Its translation: CASSSPGRTHEQYF.

V is TRBV6-6 and J is TRBJ2-1; 8 bases are shared with TRBD2. V shed 4 bases, J shed 4 bases, and the junction held 3 bases outside the gene matches. Germline V lookup: CDR1 MNHNY, CDR2 SVGAGI (reference sequence). The CDR3 runs 14 residues. The CDR3 bases are TGTGCCAGCAGTTTTGGGACTAGTTACAATGAGCAGTTCTTC. This gives the protein CASSFGTSYNEQFF.

The CDR3 DNA reads as TGTGCCAGCAGCGTGGGACTAGCGGGAGGGCCCTATGAGCAGTTCTTC. It yields the protein CASSVGLAGGPYEQFF. V gene TRBV9 combines with J gene TRBJ2-1; 16 nucleotides match TRBD2. Germline values: CDR1 SGDLS, CDR2 YYNGEE. This CDR3 has 16 residues. Trimming at V came to 2 bases and at J to 8 bases, leaving 4 bases not matched to a gene.

The chain has TRBV6-2 or TRBV6-3 and TRBJ2-7, with a tentative D call TRBD2 (5 bases). Germline V CDR1 and CDR2: MNHEY, SVGEGT. V was shortened by 4 bases and J by 8 bases, with 18 bases between the two germline ends. CDR3 length equals 14 residues. The CDR3 region has the DNA TGTGCCAGCAGTTCCGACTACCTCCTGAGTAAGCAGTACTTC. Encoded protein: CASSSDYLLSKQYF.

V gene TRBV19 combines with J gene TRBJ2-3; D is uncertain. Germline V gives CDR1 LNHDA, CDR2 SQIVND (reference sequence). CDR3 length: 15 residues. Between the trimmed V and J ends, which lost 9 bases and 4 bases, there was a span of 20 bases. The CDR3, as DNA: TGTGCCAGCCGAAGGCTAGAAGCCGGTCCAGATACGCAGTATTTT. It yields the protein CASRRLEAGPDTQYF. Full variable domain (missing parts from reference TRBV19 and TRBJ2-3): DGGITQSPKYLFRKEGQNVTLSCEQNLNHDAMYWYRQDPGQGLRLIYYSQIVNDFQKGDIAEGYSVSREKKESFPLTVTSAQKNPTAFYLCASRRLEAGPDTQYFGPGTRLTVL.

This sequence joins TRBV3-1 (or the pseudogene TRBV3-2) and TRBJ2-5; the D is unclear. Per germline, CDR1 LGHDT and CDR2 YNNKEL (reference sequence). The CDR3 covers 16 residues. Trimming took 4 bases from V and 2 from J, leaving 17 bases between them. This CDR3 reads CASSRGIPSLQETQYF. CDR3 bases: TGTGCCAGCAGCCGAGGTATCCCCTCCCTACAAGAGACCCAGTACTTC.

The J gene is TRBJ2-5, the V gene TRBV19, with D unresolved. This CDR3 contains 13 residues. Trimming removed 0 bases from V and 5 bases from J, with 7 bases in between. Germline-derived CDR1 and CDR2 are LNHDA and SQIVND (reference sequence). The CDR3 sequence is CASSIDSTETQYF. CDR3 coding DNA: TGTGCCAGTAGTATAGACTCTACGGAGACCCAGTACTTC.

With respect to this clone: The sample carries other DNA sequences with the same CDR3. The rearrangement joins TRBV12-3 or TRBV12-4 to TRBJ1-5; 8 bases are shared with TRBD1. Losses at the gene ends were 2 bases for V and 7 bases for J; bases not matched to a gene: 1. The CDR3 covers 13 residues. The DNA for the CDR3 is TGTGCCAGCAGTTTATCAGGGGGCCAGCCCCAGCATTTT. It is translated as CASSLSGGQPQHF.

The V call is TRBV2, the J call TRBJ2-3, with D maybe TRBD1 (6 bases). The germline V gene encodes CDR1 SNHLY and CDR2 FYNNEI. V lost 6 bases and J lost 3, with 10 bases in between. This CDR3 has 13 amino acids. CDR3: CASSTGLTDTQYF. The CDR3 DNA follows: TGTGCCAGCAGCACAGGGTTAACAGATACGCAGTATTTT.

The rearrangement uses TRBV5-4 and TRBJ2-1; D might be TRBD1 (6 bases). CDR3 length: 15 residues. V lost 4 bases and J 2 bases, leaving 13 bases between the germline ends. The germline CDR1 and CDR2 sequences are SGHNT and YYREEE (reference sequence). The DNA for the CDR3 is TGTGCCAGCAGCACACTTACAGGGACCTACAATGAGCAGTTCTTC. It encodes CASSTLTGTYNEQFF. The full variable domain, in which reference TRBV5-4 and TRBJ2-1 provide the parts outside the CDR3, is ETGVTQSPTHLIKTRGQQVTLRCSSQSGHNTVSWYQQALGQGPQFIFQYYREEENGRGNFPPRFSGLQFPNYSSELNVNALELDDSALYLCASSTLTGTYNEQFFGPGTRLTVL.

The chain has TRBV3-1 (or the pseudogene TRBV3-2) and TRBJ1-1, with D unresolved. Germline V gene sequence: CDR1 LGHDT, CDR2 YNNKEL (reference sequence). With 0 bases removed from V and 8 bases from J, the gap between germline ends came to 16 bases. CDR3 length equals 15 residues. Here the CDR3 DNA reads TGTGCCAGCAGCCAAGAAGGAGGGAACAAAGGGGAAGCTTTCTTT. Its translation: CASSQEGGNKGEAFF.

The chain uses TRBV5-1 and TRBJ2-2, with no clear D. The germline V and J ends were trimmed by 3 bases and 7 bases, with 13 bases remaining between them. Germline V gene lookup returns CDR1 SGHRS and CDR2 YFSETQ. This CDR3 is 14 amino acids long. The CDR3 spells CASSYQNSDGELFF. In nucleotides, the CDR3 is TGCGCCAGCAGCTACCAGAACAGTGACGGGGAGCTGTTTTTT.

The chain combines TRBV2 with TRBJ2-7; D is unclear. The V end was cut by 6 bases, the J end by 3 bases, with 6 bases between. CDR3 length: 11 residues. Germline loops: CDR1 SNHLY, CDR2 FYNNEI. DNA of the CDR3: TGTGCCAGCAGGGAGAACTACGAGCAGTACTTC. Translated, it gives CASRENYEQYF.

The chain couples TRBV9 to TRBJ2-1, with a possible D match to TRBD2 (6 bases). Per germline, CDR1 SGDLS and CDR2 YYNGEE. V lost 3 bases and J 1 base, leaving 11 bases between the germline ends. The CDR3 extends over 15 amino acids. The CDR3 region is CASSAVGSSYNEQFF. The CDR3 nucleotides read TGTGCCAGCAGCGCCGTCGGGAGTTCCTACAATGAGCAGTTCTTC.

This clone was observed a single time. This chain links TRBV28 with TRBJ1-1; D is ambiguous. CDR3 length: 13 amino acids. The ends were cut back, 1 base at V and 10 bases at J, with 13 bases in the middle. Per the germline V gene, CDR1 is MDHEN and CDR2 is SYDVKM. The DNA of the CDR3 is TGTGCCAGCAGTTTATTGGTGGGCGCAGGAGCTTTCTTT. Translating gives CASSLLVGAGAFF.